These 5 T cell receptor beta chains were all obtained from the same sample, sequenced in a study of cytomegalovirus exposure and HLA in healthy donors. Profiling relied on immunoSEQ multiplex PCR, and the TCRdb table lists in-frame clones only, not all of them. The table has approximately 280,000 clones, 80% to 90% seen once. The sequenced sample consisted of PBMCs. These receptors were collected from a woman aged 18-35 years in good health and CMV-seronegative.

The sample holds one count of this clone. The gene calls are TRBV6-1 and TRBJ2-7; the match to TRBD1 covers 9 bases. This CDR3 is built from 14 residues. The V segment lost 5 bases and the J segment 4 bases; nucleotides outside the gene matches: 6. Germline V gene sequence: CDR1 MNHNS, CDR2 SASEGT. The CDR3 bases are TGTGCCAGCAGTTGGAGGACAGGGGTGTACGAGCAGTACTTC. It codes for CASSWRTGVYEQYF.

The chain links TRBV28 to TRBJ1-5; D uncertain. Germline V gene data show CDR1 as MDHEN and CDR2 as SYDVKM. This CDR3 comprises 16 residues. Trimming stripped 1 base from V and 4 bases from J, with 14 bases between. CDR3 protein: CASSLSVFERNQPQHF. The CDR3 coding sequence is TGTGCCAGCAGTTTATCGGTCTTCGAGCGGAATCAGCCCCAGCATTTT.

The gene calls are TRBV7-9 and TRBJ1-4; 10 bases match TRBD1. This CDR3 is built from 15 residues. Germline V gives CDR1 SEHNR, CDR2 FQNEAQ (reference sequence). Unmatched junction bases numbered 5, after V lost 2 bases and J lost 8 bases. The CDR3 region is CASSLRQGADEKLFF. The CDR3 DNA is TGTGCCAGCAGCTTACGACAGGGGGCAGACGAAAAACTGTTTTTT.

The chain recombines TRBV5-8 with TRBJ2-2; 7 bases agree with TRBD1. Trimming removed 2 bases from V and 2 bases from J; junction bases left unmatched: 6. The CDR3 is 16 residues long. Germline values: CDR1 SGHTS, CDR2 YDEGEE. In DNA, the CDR3 is TGTGCCAGCAGCTTTGGGACAGTTCTTAACACCGGGGAGCTGTTTTTT. It yields the protein CASSFGTVLNTGELFF.

This chain links TRBV28 with TRBJ2-2; the D is unclear. Germline V lookup: CDR1 MDHEN, CDR2 SYDVKM. The CDR3 has 16 residues. Deletions cut 1 base from V and 4 bases from J, with 13 bases between. The CDR3 DNA follows: TGTGCCAGCAGTTTATCGCTAGGAGTAGGCACCGGGGAGCTGTTTTTT. This sequence encodes CASSLSLGVGTGELFF. Combining the CDR3 with reference TRBV28 and TRBJ2-2 gives the whole variable domain DVKVTQSSRYLVKRTGEKVFLECVQDMDHENMFWYRQDPGLGLRLIYFSYDVKMKEKGDIPEGYSVSREKKERFSLILESASTNQTSMYLCASSLSLGVGTGELFFGEGSRLTVL.